The rows below give T cell receptor beta chains drawn from one sample of a study of cytomegalovirus exposure and HLA in healthy donors. The assay was immunoSEQ multiplex PCR, and TCRdb's table has in-frame clones only and misses some. The ten top clones account for about 4.1%, within a sample of fewer than 100,000 clones. Sequenced: PBMCs. Receptors originate from a man between 18 and 29 years old in good health and CMV-seropositive. Each CDR3 is given with its conserved first and last residue. The D gene is left open where the match is weak.

j_call d_call v_call cdr3_aa cdr3_nt
TRBJ2-7 TRBD1 TRBV27 CASSLRGTGSPHEQYF TGTGCCAGCAGTTTACGCGGGACAGGTTCCCCCCACGAGCAGTACTTC
TRBJ1-1 TRBD1 TRBV7-6 CASSPGTGTVLF TGTGCCAGCAGCCCCGGGACAGGGACCGTCCTCTTT
TRBJ1-1 TRBD1 TRBV18 CASSRGQGNTEAFF TGTGCCAGCTCACGAGGACAGGGGAACACTGAAGCTTTCTTT
TRBJ1-5 NA TRBV15 CATSRDQGSNQPQHF TGTGCCACCAGCAGAGATCAGGGATCAAATCAGCCCCAGCATTTT
TRBJ1-4 NA TRBV6-6 CASANPDRAGGEKLFF TGTGCCAGCGCCAACCCGGACCGAGCCGGGGGTGAAAAACTGTTTTTT
TRBJ1-1 NA TRBV29-1 CSVVRGADTEAFF TGCAGCGTTGTACGGGGGGCGGACACTGAAGCTTTCTTT
TRBJ2-7 TRBD2 TRBV2 CASSRPSGSSYEQYF TGTGCCAGCAGTCGGCCTAGCGGGAGCTCCTACGAGCAGTACTTC
TRBJ1-2 NA TRBV5-1 CASSPGGRYYGYTF TGCGCCAGCAGCCCCGGGGGGAGGTACTATGGCTACACCTTC
TRBJ2-7 NA TRBV9 CASSVEVSGEQYF TGTGCCAGCAGCGTAGAGGTGTCCGGGGAGCAGTACTTC
TRBJ2-7 TRBD1 TRBV4-1 CASSQPGQWSSYEQYF TGCGCCAGCAGCCAACCGGGACAGTGGAGCTCCTACGAGCAGTACTTC
TRBJ1-2 NA TRBV5-1 CASSLPPSGGYTF TGCGCCAGCAGCTTACCCCCCTCAGGAGGCTACACCTTC
TRBJ2-5 TRBD1 TRBV6-1 CASSELGYPTGERETQYF TGTGCCAGCAGTGAATTGGGCTATCCAACAGGGGAGAGAGAGACCCAGTACTTC
TRBJ2-1 NA TRBV28 CASSPASQEIYNEQFF TGTGCCAGCAGTCCCGCTTCACAGGAAATCTACAATGAGCAGTTCTTC
TRBJ1-1 NA TRBV30 CAWSVTQETEAFF TGTGCCTGGAGTGTTACCCAGGAAACTGAAGCTTTCTTT
TRBJ1-3 NA TRBV7-2 CASSTGLPPGNTIYF TGTGCCAGCAGCACTGGGCTACCCCCTGGAAACACCATATATTTT
TRBJ1-2 NA TRBV12-5 CASGLSLLGRQSLNYGYTF TGTGCTAGTGGTTTGAGCCTACTCGGCCGACAGAGCCTGAACTATGGCTACACCTTC
TRBJ1-5 TRBD1 TRBV4-1 CASREGQGIDQPQHF TGCGCCAGCAGGGAGGGACAGGGGATCGATCAGCCCCAGCATTTT
TRBJ2-1 TRBD2 TRBV6-5 CASSYLAVSSDNEQFF TGTGCCAGCAGTTATCTAGCGGTAAGCTCCGACAATGAGCAGTTCTTC
TRBJ1-6 NA TRBV7-9 CASGPWEDRSPLHF TGTGCCAGCGGACCATGGGAGGACCGGTCACCCCTCCACTTT
TRBJ1-2 NA TRBV11-2 CASSSGGNGYTF TGTGCCAGCAGCTCGGGGGGAAATGGCTACACCTTC
TRBJ1-2 TRBD1 TRBV5-1 CASSWKTGYVGYTF TGCGCCAGCAGCTGGAAGACAGGGTATGTGGGCTACACCTTC
TRBJ1-4 TRBD1 TRBV28 CASTSGQGHEKLFF TGTGCCAGCACCTCCGGACAGGGCCACGAAAAACTGTTTTTT
TRBJ2-7 TRBD2 TRBV5-6 CASSPWTRESYEQYF TGTGCCAGCAGCCCGTGGACGCGGGAGTCCTACGAGCAGTACTTC
TRBJ1-2 NA TRBV4-1 CASSPRPQGSDYGYTF TGCGCCAGCAGCCCCCGCCCACAGGGATCGGACTATGGCTACACCTTC
TRBJ1-2 TRBD1 TRBV5-1 CASSLGQGNMFYGYTF TGCGCCAGCAGCTTAGGACAGGGCAACATGTTCTATGGCTACACCTTC
TRBJ2-7 NA TRBV6-4 CATYNRVGCTPYEQYF TGTGCCACCTATAACCGGGTTGGGTGCACTCCCTACGAGCAGTACTTC
TRBJ2-2 TRBD2 TRBV7-2 CARLGLAGNTGELFF TGTGCCAGATTGGGACTAGCGGGGAACACCGGGGAGCTGTTTTTT
TRBJ1-1 NA TRBV7-9 CASSLGGEVTEAFF TGTGCCAGCAGCTTAGGTGGGGAGGTAACTGAAGCTTTCTTT
TRBJ1-6 NA TRBV9 CASSPNRGETNSPLHF TGTGCCAGCAGCCCTAACCGGGGGGAGACTAATTCACCCCTCCACTTT
TRBJ2-7 TRBD1 TRBV27 CASSPDRGLEQYF TGTGCCAGCAGTCCCGACAGGGGTCTAGAGCAGTACTTC
TRBJ2-5 TRBD2 TRBV5-4 CASSSLTSGRETQYF TGTGCCAGCAGCTCCCTAACTAGCGGGAGAGAGACCCAGTACTTC
TRBJ1-5 NA TRBV2 CASSEGGLVHSNQPQHF TGTGCCAGCAGTGAAGGCGGGTTAGTTCATAGCAATCAGCCCCAGCATTTT
TRBJ1-5 NA TRBV28 CASSSRGGGTKPQHF TGTGCCAGCAGCTCGCGTGGCGGGGGGACTAAGCCCCAGCATTTT
TRBJ1-2 TRBD1 TRBV11-2 CASRRTGGFGYTF TGTGCCAGCAGGAGGACAGGGGGCTTTGGCTACACCTTC
TRBJ2-7 TRBD2 TRBV13 CASSTLGRGGRVSYEQYF TGTGCCAGCAGCACCTTGGGGCGGGGGGGCAGGGTCTCCTACGAGCAGTACTTC
TRBJ1-1 TRBD1 TRBV28 CASSPPLRTGGAFF TGTGCCAGCAGTCCCCCTCTGAGGACAGGGGGAGCTTTCTTT
TRBJ1-2 TRBD1 TRBV6-5 CASSSTGGGYTF TGTGCCAGCAGTTCGACAGGGGGTGGCTACACCTTC
TRBJ1-6 TRBD1 TRBV19 CASSVDRGDSPLHF TGTGCCAGTAGTGTGGACAGGGGAGATTCACCCCTCCACTTT
TRBJ2-1 NA TRBV19 CASSIAAGASSYNEQFF TGTGCCAGTAGTATAGCCGCAGGGGCCAGCTCCTACAATGAGCAGTTCTTC
TRBJ1-2 NA TRBV13 CASREALAASGYTF TGTGCCAGCAGGGAAGCCCTGGCAGCTAGTGGCTACACCTTC
TRBJ2-3 NA TRBV6-6 CASSQLTTSTDTQYF TGTGCCAGCAGCCAACTCACGACTAGCACAGATACGCAGTATTTT
TRBJ2-7 NA TRBV7-3 CASSLMRHPSTYEQYF TGTGCCAGCAGCTTAATGCGGCACCCGAGCACCTACGAGCAGTACTTC
TRBJ2-7 TRBD1 TRBV5-1 CASTRTGGPYEQYF TGCGCCAGCACTCGGACAGGGGGACCGTACGAGCAGTACTTC
TRBJ1-4 NA TRBV2 CASRGNEKLFF TGTGCCAGCCGGGGAAATGAAAAACTGTTTTTT
TRBJ1-2 TRBD1 TRBV2 CASKGGGQGNYGYTF TGTGCCAGCAAGGGGGGCGGACAGGGCAACTATGGCTACACCTTC
TRBJ2-7 TRBD2 TRBV9 CASSVDRGLVYEQYF TGTGCCAGCAGCGTAGATCGAGGACTAGTCTACGAGCAGTACTTC
TRBJ2-5 NA TRBV5-1 CASSPQGFQETQYF TGCGCCAGCAGCCCACAGGGCTTCCAAGAGACCCAGTACTTC
TRBJ1-1 NA TRBV2 CASSELKGVIVAFF TGTGCCAGCAGTGAGCTTAAGGGGGTTATTGTTGCTTTCTTT